Reported below is one T cell receptor beta chain. This sample was taken from a study of blood T cell repertoires in COVID-19. Per the authors' pipeline: Reference gene primer amplification in the assay estimated nucleated cell counts. The repertoire was sequenced with immunoSEQ multiplex PCR; TCRdb's copy has only in-frame clones and lacks some. V and J calls and clone size follow that table, whereas D and trimming were derived from the DNA. The sample carries some 140,000 clones, approximately 87% recorded once. CDR3 size: 13 residues. The junction had 4 bases not matched to a gene; V was cut back by 2 bases and J by 5 bases. The germline V gene encodes CDR1 SGHRS and CDR2 YFSETQ.

This TCR was sampled from a man aged 45-60 years with active COVID-19. Sequencing input: peripheral blood. V and J are TRBV5-1 and TRBJ2-7; 7 nucleotides agree with TRBD1. CDR3 amino acids: CASSFGQVNEQYF. The CDR3, as DNA: TGCGCCAGCAGCTTTGGACAGGTAAACGAGCAGTACTTC.